These 4 T cell receptor beta chains were sequenced from one sample in a study of CD8 T cells in ankylosing spondylitis. No antigens are known for them. TCRdb passed the 5' RACE reads through MiXCR, listing each CDR3 protein once. Of 330,000 or so distinct CDR3 sequences in the sample, roughly 8% were seen once. Study-level points and caveats: Ankylosing spondylitis blood seemed to carry a telltale TCR beta motif made of fewer than ten highly homologous variants.

Input material: blood, either unsorted or a sorted T cell fraction (not recorded which). These receptors were collected from a male donor with ankylosing spondylitis.

V and J are TRBV5-1 and TRBJ1-1; a weak D match, TRBD1 (5 bases). The germline V gene encodes CDR1 SGHRS and CDR2 YFSETQ. With 4 bases removed from V and 1 base from J, the gap between germline ends came to 11 bases. CDR3 length: 14 amino acids. CDR3 loop: CASSVRDPNTEAFF. The DNA for the CDR3 is TGCGCCAGCAGCGTCAGGGATCCGAACACTGAAGCTTTCTTT. The full variable domain, with the rest looked up from reference TRBV5-1 and TRBJ1-1, is KAGVTQTPRYLIKTRGQQVTLSCSPISGHRSVSWYQQTPGQGLQFLFEYFSETQRNKGNFPGRFSGRQFSNSRSEMNVSTLELGDSALYLCASSVRDPNTEAFFGQGTRLTVV.

Only a few counts were recorded for this clonotype. The chain links TRBV20-1 to TRBJ2-3; 9 nucleotides match TRBD2. The CDR3 runs to 15 residues. The germline gives CDR1 DFQATT, CDR2 SNEGSKA (reference sequence). The ends lost 3 bases at V and 5 bases at J; junction bases unmatched: 9. The CDR3 DNA follows: TGCAGTGCTAGGGCCTTAGCGGGAGTTAGAGATACGCAGTATTTT. It encodes CSARALAGVRDTQYF.

This clonotype appeared many times. The chain is built from TRBV29-1 and TRBJ2-1; D unclear. The V gene lost 1 base and the J gene lost 0 bases, with 7 bases spanning the gap. CDR1 is SQVTM, CDR2 ANQGSEA, per germline. The CDR3 runs 14 residues. CDR3 region: CSVEGPSSYNEQFF. The CDR3 DNA sequence: TGCAGCGTTGAAGGGCCCAGCTCCTACAATGAGCAGTTCTTC.

This clonotype was counted ten times or more. V is TRBV6-2 or TRBV6-3 and J is TRBJ2-4, with 8 bases lining up with TRBD1. The J segment lost 0 bases and the V segment lost 6 bases, leaving 7 bases of the junction unmatched. The CDR3 runs 16 residues. Germline V gene lookup returns CDR1 MNHEY and CDR2 SVGEGT. The CDR3 here is CASRPTGGVAKNIQYF. CDR3 DNA sequence: TGTGCCAGCAGACCCACAGGGGGAGTAGCCAAAAACATTCAGTACTTC.